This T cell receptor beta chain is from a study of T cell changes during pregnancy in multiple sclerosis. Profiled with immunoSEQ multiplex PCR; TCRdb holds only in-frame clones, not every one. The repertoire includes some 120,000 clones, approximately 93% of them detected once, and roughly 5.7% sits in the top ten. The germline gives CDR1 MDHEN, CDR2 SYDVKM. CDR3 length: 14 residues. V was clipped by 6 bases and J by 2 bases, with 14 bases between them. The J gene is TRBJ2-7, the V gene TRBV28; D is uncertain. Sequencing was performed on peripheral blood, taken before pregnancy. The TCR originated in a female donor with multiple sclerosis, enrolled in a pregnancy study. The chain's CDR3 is CASSPSRPPYEQYF. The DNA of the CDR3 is TGTGCCAGCAGCCCGTCCAGGCCGCCCTACGAGCAGTACTTC.